This T cell receptor (beta chain) was observed in a study of T-cell reconstitution after alpha-beta-depleted transplantation in children. Study-level results: T-cell numbers and diversity one year post-transplant derived largely from freshly generated T cells.

This CDR3 is 14 amino acids long. The ends were cut back, 4 bases at V and 2 bases at J, with 12 bases in the middle. Per germline, CDR1 SQVTM and CDR2 ANQGSEA. This clonotype has only a few counts. Its antigen is still unknown. Unique molecular identifiers were incorporated during preparation of the TCRbeta library. TCRdb recomputed calls from the PCR reads with MiXCR, one row per CDR3 protein. Here the sample spans about 830,000 distinct CDR3 sequences, roughly 16% being singletons. The chain recombines TRBV29-1 with TRBJ2-4; D tentatively fits TRBD1 or TRBD2 (5 bases each). The source material was PBMCs, mostly from graft donor cells, sampled 360 days after TCRalphabeta/CD19-depleted stem cell transplant. This clonotype was obtained from a male patient younger than 18 who had a stem cell transplant for acute lymphoblastic leukemia, so the T cells may come from the graft donor. Written as DNA, the CDR3 is TGCAGCGTTGGGGCTTGGGGGTCCAAAAACATTCAGTACTTC. Translated, it gives CSVGAWGSKNIQYF.